A selection of T cell receptor beta chains follows, all from one sample in a study of early T cells in non-severe SARS-CoV-2 infection. TCRdb reanalysed the 5' RACE reads using MiXCR and keeps one entry per CDR3 protein. This sample has over 15,000 distinct CDR3 sequences; around 5.1% occur once, and the top ten carry 6.5% to 8%. Sequencing was done on a sample of whole blood. These receptors were taken from an adult who was a healthcare worker with PCR-confirmed SARS-CoV-2 infection or an uninfected control (not recorded which). The CDR3 runs from the conserved cysteine through the conserved F or W. A D gene is named only where the DNA matches it firmly. For some rows the clone size is stated as once, few or many, or as a class when expanded; others skip it.

CDR3aa | CDR3nt | abundance | d_gene | j_gene | v_gene
CSARDPASPDVNEQFF | TGCAGTGCTAGAGATCCGGCGAGTCCTGACGTCAATGAGCAGTTCTTC | . | . | TRBJ2-1 | TRBV20-1
CASREMGQGLSYGYTF | TGTGCCAGTAGGGAAATGGGACAGGGATTAAGCTATGGCTACACCTTC | many | TRBD1 | TRBJ1-2 | TRBV19
CATKAKNIQYF | TGTGCCACCAAAGCCAAAAACATTCAGTACTTC | few | . | TRBJ2-4 | TRBV28
CAWSIGQGGGYGYTF | TGTGCCTGGAGTATCGGACAGGGCGGTGGCTATGGCTACACCTTC | . | TRBD1 | TRBJ1-2 | TRBV30
CASSLLETQYF | TGTGCCAGCAGCCTCCTAGAGACCCAGTACTTC | . | . | TRBJ2-5 | TRBV11-2
CAWSGATGVNEQFF | TGTGCCTGGAGTGGGGCGACAGGGGTAAATGAGCAGTTCTTC | many | TRBD1 | TRBJ2-1 | TRBV30
CASSLVLSGANVLTF | TGCGCCAGCAGCTTGGTTCTCTCTGGGGCCAACGTCCTGACTTTC | few | . | TRBJ2-6 | TRBV5-1
CASSIRTGTSTDTQYF | TGTGCCAGCAGCATCCGGACGGGGACTAGCACAGATACGCAGTATTTT | many | . | TRBJ2-3 | TRBV5-8
CASSLGLGGEQYF | TGTGCCAGCAGTTTAGGTCTAGGGGGAGAGCAGTACTTC | medium-sized | . | TRBJ2-7 | TRBV27
CASSLARLAYYNEQFF | TGTGCCAGCAGTTTAGCCCGACTAGCATACTACAATGAGCAGTTCTTC | medium-sized | TRBD2 | TRBJ2-1 | TRBV12-3/TRBV12-4
CASSQRGPVVHQPQHF | TGTGCCAGCAGCCAACGGGGGCCTGTGGTGCATCAGCCCCAGCATTTT | many | . | TRBJ1-5 | TRBV6-5
CASSSSGRGGTEAFF | TGTGCCAGCAGCTCCTCGGGTCGGGGAGGAACTGAAGCTTTCTTT | many | . | TRBJ1-1 | TRBV11-3
CSVAFPLGGSGNTIYF | TGCAGCGTTGCCTTTCCCCTTGGAGGGTCTGGAAACACCATATATTTT | many | . | TRBJ1-3 | TRBV29-1
CASRARDRNTEAFF | TGTGCCAGCAGGGCACGGGACAGGAACACTGAAGCTTTCTTT | few | TRBD1 | TRBJ1-1 | TRBV2
CASSQVQGSQPQHF | TGTGCCAGCAGCCAAGTACAAGGGAGTCAGCCCCAGCATTTT | few | . | TRBJ1-5 | TRBV3-1
CSVTFSQETQYF | TGCAGCGTTACCTTCAGCCAAGAGACCCAGTACTTC | few | . | TRBJ2-5 | TRBV29-1
CASSQDMTSGSRSDTQYF | TGCGCCAGCAGCCAAGATATGACTAGCGGGAGCAGGTCAGATACGCAGTATTTT | many | TRBD2 | TRBJ2-3 | TRBV4-1
CASSFDRGTSGYTF | TGTGCCAGCAGCTTCGACAGGGGGACTTCTGGCTACACCTTC | many | TRBD1 | TRBJ1-2 | TRBV11-2
CSARVVPVTTINYEQYF | TGCAGTGCTAGAGTCGTACCCGTTACCACGATTAACTACGAGCAGTACTTC | medium-sized | . | TRBJ2-7 | TRBV20-1
CASSPLQGGDGNTIYF | TGTGCCAGCTCACCATTACAGGGAGGCGATGGAAACACCATATATTTT | few | . | TRBJ1-3 | TRBV18
CAWSVRGRAYEQYF | TGTGCCTGGAGTGTAAGGGGCAGAGCCTACGAGCAGTACTTC | few | . | TRBJ2-7 | TRBV30
CSARRVRNTDTQYF | TGCAGTGCTAGGCGCGTCAGAAACACAGATACGCAGTATTTT | many | . | TRBJ2-3 | TRBV20-1
CASSKQGTEAFF | TGTGCCAGCAGTAAACAGGGGACTGAAGCTTTCTTT | many | TRBD1 | TRBJ1-1 | TRBV6-6
CASSLRTGTGKFAEAFF | TGTGCCAGCAGCTTACGAACCGGGACAGGGAAATTCGCTGAAGCTTTCTTT | many | TRBD1 | TRBJ1-1 | TRBV7-2
CASSDPREDSYNEQFF | TGTGCCAGCAGTGATCCGCGGGAGGACTCCTACAATGAGCAGTTCTTC | many | TRBD2 | TRBJ2-1 | TRBV2
CASSKLGLNTEAFF | TGTGCCAGCAGCAAGTTGGGCCTGAACACTGAAGCTTTCTTT | many | . | TRBJ1-1 | TRBV12-3/TRBV12-4
CSASRLGQETQYF | TGCAGTGCTAGCCGTCTTGGGCAAGAGACCCAGTACTTC | many | . | TRBJ2-5 | TRBV20-1
CASSGSGGRSYEQYF | TGTGCCAGCAGCGGTAGCGGGGGACGGTCCTACGAGCAGTACTTC | . | TRBD2 | TRBJ2-7 | TRBV7-2
CSGTGVRTEAFF | TGCAGCGGGACAGGGGTGCGCACTGAAGCTTTCTTT | medium-sized | TRBD1 | TRBJ1-1 | TRBV29-1
CASGLTSGQLNTEAFF | TGTGCTAGTGGTTTGACCTCCGGACAGCTGAACACTGAAGCTTTCTTT | few | . | TRBJ1-1 | TRBV12-5
CAISPRDSPNYGYTF | TGTGCCATCAGCCCCCGGGACAGTCCTAACTATGGCTACACCTTC | few | TRBD1 | TRBJ1-2 | TRBV10-3
CASSLEGTQETQYF | TGTGCCAGCAGTTTAGAAGGAACCCAAGAGACCCAGTACTTC | medium-sized | . | TRBJ2-5 | TRBV12-3/TRBV12-4
CASSPGGGRNQPQHF | TGTGCCAGCAGCCCGGGGGGCGGACGCAATCAGCCCCAGCATTTT | many | . | TRBJ1-5 | TRBV2
CASSQVLTASGRTDTQYF | TGTGCCAGCAGCCAAGTACTTACGGCTAGCGGGCGCACAGATACGCAGTATTTT | many | TRBD2 | TRBJ2-3 | TRBV14
CASSLGLAGVEETQYF | TGTGCCAGCAGCTTGGGACTAGCGGGAGTTGAAGAGACCCAGTACTTC | . | TRBD2 | TRBJ2-5 | TRBV7-9
CASRNAGNQPQHF | TGTGCCAGCAGGAATGCAGGGAATCAGCCCCAGCATTTT | medium-sized | . | TRBJ1-5 | TRBV12-3/TRBV12-4
CASSLKGLARHEQFF | TGTGCCAGCAGTTTAAAGGGACTAGCTCGACATGAGCAGTTCTTC | medium-sized | TRBD2 | TRBJ2-1 | TRBV12-3/TRBV12-4
CASSLMGANQPQHF | TGTGCCAGCAGCTTGATGGGGGCCAATCAGCCCCAGCATTTT | many | . | TRBJ1-5 | TRBV5-6
CATRRNYRVGETQYF | TGTGCCACCAGAAGAAACTACCGTGTCGGAGAGACCCAGTACTTC | many | . | TRBJ2-5 | TRBV15
CASSTRGTTIYEQYF | TGTGCCAGCAGTACCAGGGGGACTACGATCTACGAGCAGTACTTC | few | . | TRBJ2-7 | TRBV27
CASRSYWTGLAEAFF | TGTGCCAGCAGGTCCTACTGGACAGGGCTGGCTGAAGCTTTCTTT | . | TRBD1 | TRBJ1-1 | TRBV12-3/TRBV12-4
CASSLGYAGEQYF | TGTGCCAGCAGCTTAGGTTACGCGGGCGAGCAGTACTTC | many | . | TRBJ2-7 | TRBV7-9
CASKKAGGFGDTQYF | TGTGCCAGCAAGAAGGCGGGGGGTTTTGGAGATACGCAGTATTTT | many | TRBD2 | TRBJ2-3 | TRBV5-6
CASSPGVLTDTQYF | TGTGCCAGCAGCCCGGGGGTTCTCACAGATACGCAGTATTTT | . | . | TRBJ2-3 | TRBV28
CASSLDSSYPTDTQYF | TGTGCCAGCAGCTTAGACTCTAGTTACCCCACAGATACGCAGTATTTT | . | . | TRBJ2-3 | TRBV7-9
CSVSRTFNYGYTF | TGCAGCGTTAGTCGGACATTTAACTATGGCTACACCTTC | many | . | TRBJ1-2 | TRBV29-1
CSAAGTSGSGSSYNEQFF | TGCAGTGCTGCCGGGACTAGCGGGAGTGGGAGCTCCTACAATGAGCAGTTCTTC | medium-sized | TRBD2 | TRBJ2-1 | TRBV20-1
CASSQSAAGGPSYNEQFF | TGTGCCAGCAGCCAATCGGCGGCGGGAGGGCCGTCCTACAATGAGCAGTTCTTC | . | TRBD2 | TRBJ2-1 | TRBV3-1
CASAPRALQGNTEAFF | TGTGCCAGCGCCCCTCGAGCTCTACAGGGAAACACTGAAGCTTTCTTT | . | . | TRBJ1-1 | TRBV12-3/TRBV12-4
CSVEGQGQAETQYF | TGCAGCGTTGAAGGACAAGGGCAGGCTGAGACCCAGTACTTC | many | . | TRBJ2-5 | TRBV29-1
CASSFTGGWNEQFF | TGTGCCAGCAGCTTTACAGGGGGATGGAATGAGCAGTTCTTC | many | TRBD1 | TRBJ2-1 | TRBV11-2
CASSPRQGTGNTIYF | TGTGCCAGCAGCCCCCGACAGGGAACTGGAAACACCATATATTTT | medium-sized | TRBD1 | TRBJ1-3 | TRBV7-6
CAWRDRNTEAFF | TGTGCCTGGAGGGACAGGAACACTGAAGCTTTCTTT | many | . | TRBJ1-1 | TRBV30
CSARTTTNEKLFF | TGCAGTGCTCGGACAACAACTAATGAAAAACTGTTTTTT | many | . | TRBJ1-4 | TRBV20-1
CASSLDLPAPTDTQYF | TGTGCCAGCAGCTTAGACCTCCCGGCCCCCACAGATACGCAGTATTTT | many | . | TRBJ2-3 | TRBV7-8
CASSAAWAGELFF | TGTGCCAGCAGCGCCGCCTGGGCCGGGGAGCTGTTTTTT | many | . | TRBJ2-2 | TRBV9
CASSLGLSNEQFF | TGTGCCAGCAGCTTGGGACTATCAAATGAGCAGTTCTTC | many | . | TRBJ2-1 | TRBV5-5